The rows below give T cell receptor beta chains drawn from one sample of a study of immune evolution from preneoplasia to lung adenocarcinoma. TCRdb keeps only in-frame clones here, not all; method: immunoSEQ multiplex PCR. The table has about 6,500 clones, over 80% seen once. The specimen sequenced was FFPE invasive lung adenocarcinoma tissue. These receptors originate from a person aged 55 to 69 with lung adenocarcinoma. The CDR3 runs from the conserved cysteine through the conserved F or W. The D gene is left open where the match is weak.

- | TRBJ2-3 | TRBV5-1 | CATSFGRDTDTQYF
TRBD2 | TRBJ2-5 | TRBV10-3 | CAISGGTTLETQYF
- | TRBJ2-3 | TRBV13 | CASSLDTDTQYF
TRBD2 | TRBJ2-1 | TRBV27 | CASSLWGRATYNEQFF
- | TRBJ1-5 | TRBV19 | CASSRTGMRDQPQHF
TRBD1 | TRBJ1-1 | TRBV6-5 | CASKQGEANTEAFF
- | TRBJ2-5 | TRBV7-8 | CASSLRLGRGQTQYF
- | TRBJ1-5 | TRBV30 | CALQRDSNQPQHF
- | TRBJ2-5 | TRBV29-1 | CSVEEAEGETQYF
- | TRBJ1-4 | TRBV6-5 | CASSYSSLPNEKLFF
TRBD2 | TRBJ2-7 | TRBV11-2 | CASSFSGSTLIYEQYF
- | TRBJ2-3 | TRBV9 | CASSGADTQYF
- | TRBJ1-1 | TRBV5-1 | CASSLRNSDTEAFF
- | TRBJ1-1 | TRBV4-1 | CASSQQGLNTEAFF
- | TRBJ2-6 | TRBV29-1 | CSVQVAPSGANVLTF
TRBD2 | TRBJ2-5 | TRBV4-1 | CASSQGGGPQYF
TRBD1 | TRBJ2-2 | TRBV6-5 | CASKKGQVNTGELFF
- | TRBJ2-2 | TRBV7-2 | CASSLSPTGTNTGELFF
- | TRBJ2-5 | TRBV6-1 | CASLDSSETQYF
- | TRBJ2-7 | TRBV7-2 | CASSLWAGRGRQGSYEQYF
- | TRBJ2-7 | TRBV19 | CASSPGLLTEQYF
- | TRBJ2-5 | TRBV9 | CASTPLAGGGRLGETQYF
- | TRBJ2-7 | TRBV25-1 | CASSIKYEQYF
- | TRBJ1-5 | TRBV19 | CASSIDPGHTNQPQHF
- | TRBJ2-7 | TRBV20-1 | CSAERAPGQYF
- | TRBJ1-4 | TRBV5-4 | CASSLVELGDEKLFF
- | TRBJ2-5 | TRBV28 | CASSFGETQYF
- | TRBJ1-1 | TRBV14 | CASSWTENTEAFF
TRBD1 | TRBJ1-1 | TRBV13 | CASSLGQGNTEAFF
- | TRBJ2-3 | TRBV29-1 | CSATTSTDTQYF
- | TRBJ2-7 | TRBV5-6 | CASSFSLTDYEQYF
- | TRBJ2-1 | TRBV6-1 | CASSEAGGSYNEQFF
TRBD1 | TRBJ1-5 | TRBV28 | CASSPDRENQPQHF
- | TRBJ2-1 | TRBV18 | CASSPRGESSYNEQFF
TRBD2 | TRBJ2-5 | TRBV6-5 | CASSYSGLAGRETQYF
TRBD2 | TRBJ2-5 | TRBV18 | CASSPPGLGLQETQYF
TRBD2 | TRBJ2-3 | TRBV6-6 | CASRPSGSGTDTQYF
- | TRBJ2-1 | TRBV15 | CATSRAQHNEQFF
- | TRBJ1-4 | TRBV11-2 | CASSPRRGLELFF
- | TRBJ2-2 | TRBV10-1 | CASSSTGNTGELFF
- | TRBJ2-1 | TRBV5-3 | CARSLTRSPDNEQFF
TRBD2 | TRBJ2-7 | TRBV10-2 | CASSEVAGGPREQYF
- | TRBJ2-5 | TRBV7-8 | CASSRSMETQYF
- | TRBJ2-4 | TRBV4-2 | CASSPRRGGAQTKNIQYF
- | TRBJ1-5 | TRBV19 | CASDPGVQPQHF
TRBD2 | TRBJ2-6 | TRBV7-8 | CASSLVGLDFSGANVLTF
- | TRBJ2-3 | TRBV11-2 | CASSPHTDTQYF
- | TRBJ2-5 | TRBV11-2 | CASRKQTGTYEETQYF
- | TRBJ1-4 | TRBV2 | CASSADSNEKLFF
- | TRBJ2-7 | TRBV18 | CASSPPQSPYEQYF
TRBD2 | TRBJ2-7 | TRBV7-2 | CASNPTSGPYEQYF
- | TRBJ1-1 | TRBV21-1 | CASTGLGVNTEAFF
- | TRBJ2-4 | TRBV12-5 | CASGTGVGAFMDIQYF
TRBD1 | TRBJ2-5 | TRBV5-1 | CASSFYRGLAQETQYF
TRBD1 | TRBJ1-1 | TRBV6-4 | CASTNYAGGARNTEAFF